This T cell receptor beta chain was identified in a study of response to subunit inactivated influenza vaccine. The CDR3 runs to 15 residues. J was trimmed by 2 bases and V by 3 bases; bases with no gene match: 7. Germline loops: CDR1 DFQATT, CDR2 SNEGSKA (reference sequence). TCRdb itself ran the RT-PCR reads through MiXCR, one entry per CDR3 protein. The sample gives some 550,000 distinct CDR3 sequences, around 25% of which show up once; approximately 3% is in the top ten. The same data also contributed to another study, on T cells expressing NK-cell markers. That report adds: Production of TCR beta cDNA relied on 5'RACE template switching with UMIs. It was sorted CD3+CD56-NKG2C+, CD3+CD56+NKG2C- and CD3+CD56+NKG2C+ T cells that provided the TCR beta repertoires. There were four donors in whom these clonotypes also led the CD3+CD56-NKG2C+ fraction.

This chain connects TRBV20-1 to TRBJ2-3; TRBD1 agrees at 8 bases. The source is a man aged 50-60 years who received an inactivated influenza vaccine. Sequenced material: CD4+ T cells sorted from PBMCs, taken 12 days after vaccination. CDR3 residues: CSASKPGQATDTQYF. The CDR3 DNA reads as TGCAGTGCTAGCAAACCGGGACAGGCCACAGATACGCAGTATTTT.